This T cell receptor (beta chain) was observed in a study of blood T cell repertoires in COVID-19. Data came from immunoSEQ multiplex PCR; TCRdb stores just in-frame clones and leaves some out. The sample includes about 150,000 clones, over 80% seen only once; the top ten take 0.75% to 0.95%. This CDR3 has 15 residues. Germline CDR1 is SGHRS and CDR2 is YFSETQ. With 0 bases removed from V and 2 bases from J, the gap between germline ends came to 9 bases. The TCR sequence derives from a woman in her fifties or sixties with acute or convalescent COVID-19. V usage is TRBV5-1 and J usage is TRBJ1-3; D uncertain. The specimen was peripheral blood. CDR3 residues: CASSLGRGAGNTIYF. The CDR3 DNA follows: TGCGCCAGCAGCTTGGGGCGGGGTGCTGGAAACACCATATATTTT.